Described below is a single T cell receptor (beta chain) sequence and its context. V gave up 3 bases and J gave up 4 bases; unmatched junction bases: 2. CDR1 and CDR2 from the germline V gene are MNHEY and SMNVEV (reference sequence). This CDR3 spans 15 amino acids. In the study's own analysis: Nucleated cell number was recorded as an estimate derived from reference gene primer amplification. TCRdb's copy holds only in-frame clones and misses some; the assay was immunoSEQ multiplex PCR. The DNA was the basis for D and trimming; V, J and clone size are from that table. The sample shows tens of thousands of clones, around 86% of them seen only once. The data stem from a study of blood T cell repertoires in COVID-19. About the study: Samples taken during acute and convalescent COVID-19 were collected in the United States, Italy and Spain. Sources were T cells, B-cell-depleted T cells, or PBMCs; the material itself was cDNA or gDNA.

The rearrangement links TRBV27 to TRBJ2-2; 10 nucleotides align to TRBD1. Sequenced: peripheral blood. The TCR was taken from a man aged 65 to 85 with active or convalescent COVID-19. Here the CDR3 DNA reads TGTGCCAGCAGTTTGTGGACAGGGGGCACCGGGGAGCTGTTTTTT. Translated, it gives CASSLWTGGTGELFF.